The entry below gives a single T cell receptor (beta chain) sequence along with its context. Trimming took off 8 bases at V and 2 bases at J, with 11 bases between the two ends. The germline V gene has CDR1 SNHLY and CDR2 FYNNEI. The CDR3 consists of 13 residues. The data are from a study of blood T cell repertoires in COVID-19. Study details: The analysed material was cDNA or gDNA that came from T cells, B-cell-depleted T cells, or PBMCs.

Per the study methods: Researchers report that nucleated cell counts were estimated from reference gene primer amplification. Repertoires were generated with immunoSEQ multiplex PCR, while TCRdb's copy carries only in-frame clones and drops some. That table supplies the V and J calls and clone size; D and trimming were determined from the DNA. The top ten clones hold approximately 11% of a sample with under 200,000 clones, roughly 80% of them seen once. Adults between roughly 18 and 89 years of age took part from some 25 US areas. The specimen was PBMCs or T cells enriched from blood (not recorded which). The chain links TRBV2 to TRBJ2-3; D is possibly TRBD1 (5 bases). The receptor was isolated from a man aged 50 to 60 who had recovered from COVID-19. DNA of the CDR3: TGTGCCAGCTCGACAGAGAACACAGATACGCAGTATTTT. This translates into CASSTENTDTQYF. Full variable domain (missing parts from reference TRBV2 and TRBJ2-3): EPEVTQTPSHQVTQMGQEVILRCVPISNHLYFYWYRQILGQKVEFLVSFYNNEISEKSEIFDDQFSVERPDGSNFTLKIRSTKLEDSAMYFCASSTENTDTQYFGPGTRLTVL.